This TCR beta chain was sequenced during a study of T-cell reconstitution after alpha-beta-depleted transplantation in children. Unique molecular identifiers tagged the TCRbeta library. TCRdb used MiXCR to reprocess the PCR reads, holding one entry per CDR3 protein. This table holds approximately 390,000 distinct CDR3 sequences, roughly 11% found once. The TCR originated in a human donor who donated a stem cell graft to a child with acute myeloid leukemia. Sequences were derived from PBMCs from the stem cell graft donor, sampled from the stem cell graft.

Here the CDR3 reads CATSPGGLGLRSYNEQFF. The CDR3 region has the DNA TGTGCCACCTCCCCCGGGGGACTTGGACTTCGCTCCTACAATGAGCAGTTCTTC. The genes are TRBV3-1 and TRBJ2-1; D may be TRBD2 (6 bases). Trimming stripped 10 bases from V and 0 bases from J, with 25 bases between. CDR1 and CDR2 (germline): LGHDT, YNNKEL (reference sequence). The CDR3 sequence is 18 residues long.